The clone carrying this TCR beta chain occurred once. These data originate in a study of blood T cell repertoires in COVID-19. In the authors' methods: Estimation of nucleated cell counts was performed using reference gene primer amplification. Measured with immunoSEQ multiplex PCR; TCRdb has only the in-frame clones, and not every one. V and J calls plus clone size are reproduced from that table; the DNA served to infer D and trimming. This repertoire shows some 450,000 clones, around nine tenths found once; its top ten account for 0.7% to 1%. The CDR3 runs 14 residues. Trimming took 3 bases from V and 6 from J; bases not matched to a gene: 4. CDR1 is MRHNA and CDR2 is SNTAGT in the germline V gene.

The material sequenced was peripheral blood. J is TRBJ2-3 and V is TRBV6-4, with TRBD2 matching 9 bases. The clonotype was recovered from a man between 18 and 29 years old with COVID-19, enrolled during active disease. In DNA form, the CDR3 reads TGTGCCAGCAGTGAAAGCGGGGGGCCCGATACGCAGTATTTT. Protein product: CASSESGGPDTQYF.